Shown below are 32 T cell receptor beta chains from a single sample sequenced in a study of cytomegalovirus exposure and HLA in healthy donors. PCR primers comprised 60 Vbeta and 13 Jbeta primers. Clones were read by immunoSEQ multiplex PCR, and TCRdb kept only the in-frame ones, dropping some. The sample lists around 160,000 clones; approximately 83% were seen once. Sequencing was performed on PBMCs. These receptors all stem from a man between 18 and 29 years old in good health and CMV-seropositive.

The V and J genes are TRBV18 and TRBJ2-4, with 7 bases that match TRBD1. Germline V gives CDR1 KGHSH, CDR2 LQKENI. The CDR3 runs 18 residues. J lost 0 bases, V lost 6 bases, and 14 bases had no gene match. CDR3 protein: CASSLTGLSALAKNIQYF. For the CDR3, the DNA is TGTGCCAGCTCCCTGACAGGGCTTTCGGCACTAGCCAAAAACATTCAGTACTTC.

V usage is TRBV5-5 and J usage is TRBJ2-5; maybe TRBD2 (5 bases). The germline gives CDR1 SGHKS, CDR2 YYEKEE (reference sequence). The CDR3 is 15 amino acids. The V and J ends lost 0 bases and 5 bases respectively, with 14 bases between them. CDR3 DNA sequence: TGTGCCAGCAGCTTGGCGGCTAGCATGTGGGAGACCCAGTACTTC. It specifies CASSLAASMWETQYF.

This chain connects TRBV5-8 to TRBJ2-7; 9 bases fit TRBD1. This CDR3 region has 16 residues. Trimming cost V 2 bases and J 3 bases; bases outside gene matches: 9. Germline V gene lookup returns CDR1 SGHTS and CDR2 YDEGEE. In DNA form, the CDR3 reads TGTGCCAGCAGCTTCGGCAGGGGACAGGGTCTCTACGAGCAGTACTTC. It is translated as CASSFGRGQGLYEQYF.

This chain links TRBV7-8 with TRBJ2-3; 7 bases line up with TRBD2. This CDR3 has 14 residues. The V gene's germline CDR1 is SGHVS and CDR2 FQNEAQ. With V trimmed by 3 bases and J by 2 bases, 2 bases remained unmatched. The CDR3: CASSFGTITDTQYF. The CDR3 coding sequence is TGTGCCAGCAGCTTTGGGACTATCACAGATACGCAGTATTTT. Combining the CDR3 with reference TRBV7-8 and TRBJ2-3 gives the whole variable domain GAGVSQSPRYKVAKRGQDVALRCDPISGHVSLFWYQQALGQGPEFLTYFQNEAQLDKSGLPSDRFFAERPEGSVSTLKIQRTQQEDSAVYLCASSFGTITDTQYFGPGTRLTVL.

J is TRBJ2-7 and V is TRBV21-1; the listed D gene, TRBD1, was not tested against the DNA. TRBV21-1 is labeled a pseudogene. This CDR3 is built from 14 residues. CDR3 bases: TGTGCCAGCAGCAAAGTGCGACAGTCGCTCCAGCAGTACTTC. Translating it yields CASSKVRQSLQQYF.

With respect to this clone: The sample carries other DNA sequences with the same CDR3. CDR3 amino acids: CASSLGPARYEQYF. In nucleotides, the CDR3 is TGTGCCAGCAGCTTAGGCCCTGCCAGGTACGAGCAGTACTTC. The V and J genes are TRBV13 and TRBJ2-5; the D is unclear. The J call may be wrong; the DNA end is better matched by TRBJ2-7. The germline gives CDR1 PRHDT, CDR2 FYEKMQ (reference sequence). The CDR3 has 14 amino acids.

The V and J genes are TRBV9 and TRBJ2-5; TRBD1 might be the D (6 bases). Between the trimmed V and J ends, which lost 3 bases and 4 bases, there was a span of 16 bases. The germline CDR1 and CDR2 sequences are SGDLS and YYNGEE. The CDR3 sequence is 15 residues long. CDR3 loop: CASSAYNRVGETQYF. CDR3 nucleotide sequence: TGTGCCAGCAGCGCGTACAACAGGGTTGGAGAGACCCAGTACTTC.

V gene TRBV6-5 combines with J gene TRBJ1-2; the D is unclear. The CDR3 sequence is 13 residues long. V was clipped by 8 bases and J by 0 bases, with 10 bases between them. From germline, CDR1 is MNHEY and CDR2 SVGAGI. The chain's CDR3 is CASQASTNYGYTF. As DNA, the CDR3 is TGTGCCAGCCAGGCGTCAACTAACTATGGCTACACCTTC.

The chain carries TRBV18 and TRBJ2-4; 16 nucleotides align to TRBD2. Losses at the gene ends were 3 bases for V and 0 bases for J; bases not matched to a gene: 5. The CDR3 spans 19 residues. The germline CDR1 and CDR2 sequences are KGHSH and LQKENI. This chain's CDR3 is CASSPGTSGGALAKNIQYF. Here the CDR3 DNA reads TGTGCCAGCTCACCCGGGACTAGCGGGGGGGCACTAGCCAAAAACATTCAGTACTTC.

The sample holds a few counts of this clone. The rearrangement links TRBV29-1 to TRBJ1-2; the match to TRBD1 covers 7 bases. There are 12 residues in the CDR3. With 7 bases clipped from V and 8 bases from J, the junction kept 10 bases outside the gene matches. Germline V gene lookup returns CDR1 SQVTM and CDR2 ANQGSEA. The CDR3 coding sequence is TGCAGCGCCGAGACAGGGTATGAAGGCTACACCTTC. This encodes CSAETGYEGYTF.

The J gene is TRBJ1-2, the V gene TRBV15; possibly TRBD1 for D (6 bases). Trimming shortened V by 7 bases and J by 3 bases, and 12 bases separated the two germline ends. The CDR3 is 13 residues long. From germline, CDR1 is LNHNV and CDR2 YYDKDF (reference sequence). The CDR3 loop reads CATKGEGDYGYTF. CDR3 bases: TGTGCCACCAAAGGGGAGGGGGACTATGGCTACACCTTC.

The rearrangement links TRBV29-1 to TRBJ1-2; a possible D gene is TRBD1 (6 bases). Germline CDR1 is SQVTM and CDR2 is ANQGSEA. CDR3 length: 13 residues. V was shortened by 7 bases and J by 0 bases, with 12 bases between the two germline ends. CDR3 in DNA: TGCAGCGCCAGGACAGCAGCTAACTATGGCTACACCTTC. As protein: CSARTAANYGYTF.

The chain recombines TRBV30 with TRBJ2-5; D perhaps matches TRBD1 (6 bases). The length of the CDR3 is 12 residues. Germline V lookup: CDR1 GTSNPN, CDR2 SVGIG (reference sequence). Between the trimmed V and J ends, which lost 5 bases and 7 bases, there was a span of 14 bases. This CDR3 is CAWGPPTGTQYF. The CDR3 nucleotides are TGTGCCTGGGGGCCCCCGACAGGGACCCAGTACTTC.

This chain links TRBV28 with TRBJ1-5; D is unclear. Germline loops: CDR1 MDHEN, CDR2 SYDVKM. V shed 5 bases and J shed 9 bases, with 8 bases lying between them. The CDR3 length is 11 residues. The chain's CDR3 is CASSISGPQHF. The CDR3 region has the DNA TGTGCCAGCAGTATCAGTGGGCCCCAGCATTTT.

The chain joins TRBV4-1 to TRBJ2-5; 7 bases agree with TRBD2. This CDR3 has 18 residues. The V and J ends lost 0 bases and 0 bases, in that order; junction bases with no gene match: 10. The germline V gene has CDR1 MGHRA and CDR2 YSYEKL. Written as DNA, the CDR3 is TGCGCCAGCAGCCAAGAATTTCCTAGCGGATATTACCAAGAGACCCAGTACTTC. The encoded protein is CASSQEFPSGYYQETQYF.

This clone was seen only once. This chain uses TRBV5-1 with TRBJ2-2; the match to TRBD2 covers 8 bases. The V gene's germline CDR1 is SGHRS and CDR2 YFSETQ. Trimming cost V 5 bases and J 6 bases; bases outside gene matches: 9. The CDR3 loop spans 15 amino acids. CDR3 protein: CASRVGLAGPGELFF. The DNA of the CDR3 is TGCGCCAGCAGGGTGGGGCTAGCGGGCCCCGGGGAGCTGTTTTTT.

The CDR3 coding sequence is TGTGCCAGCAGACTCCCGGTCGGGGGAACCGGGGAGCTGTTTTTT. Protein sequence: CASRLPVGGTGELFF. J is TRBJ2-2 and V is TRBV7-2; D might be TRBD2 (6 bases). CDR1 SGHTA and CDR2 FQGNSA come from the germline V gene. This CDR3 has 15 residues. Deletions cut 6 bases from V and 5 bases from J, with 16 bases between. Filled out from reference TRBV7-2 and TRBJ2-2, the complete variable domain reads GAGVSQSPSNKVTEKGKDVELRCDPISGHTALYWYRQSLGQGLEFLIYFQGNSAPDKSGLPSDRFSAERTGGSVSTLTIQRTQQEDSAVYLCASRLPVGGTGELFFGEGSRLTVL.

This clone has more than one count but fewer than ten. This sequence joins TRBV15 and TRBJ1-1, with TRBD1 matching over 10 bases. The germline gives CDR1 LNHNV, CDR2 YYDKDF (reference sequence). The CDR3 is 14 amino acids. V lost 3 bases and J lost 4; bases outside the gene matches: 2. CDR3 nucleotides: TGTGCCACCAGCAGTGGACAGGGGGGCACTGAAGCTTTCTTT. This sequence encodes CATSSGQGGTEAFF.

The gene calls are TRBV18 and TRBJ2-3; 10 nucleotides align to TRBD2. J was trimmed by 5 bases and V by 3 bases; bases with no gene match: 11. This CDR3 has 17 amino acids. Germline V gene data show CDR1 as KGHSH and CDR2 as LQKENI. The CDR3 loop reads CASSPERGGLLKDTQYF. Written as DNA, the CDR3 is TGTGCCAGCTCACCTGAGCGGGGGGGCCTATTGAAAGATACGCAGTATTTT.

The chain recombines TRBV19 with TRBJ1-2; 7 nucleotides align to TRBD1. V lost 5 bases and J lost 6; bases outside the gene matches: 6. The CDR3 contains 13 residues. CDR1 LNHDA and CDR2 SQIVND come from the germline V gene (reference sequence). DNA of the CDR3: TGTGCCAGTAGTGTCGGACAGGAGGATGGCTACACCTTC. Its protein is CASSVGQEDGYTF.

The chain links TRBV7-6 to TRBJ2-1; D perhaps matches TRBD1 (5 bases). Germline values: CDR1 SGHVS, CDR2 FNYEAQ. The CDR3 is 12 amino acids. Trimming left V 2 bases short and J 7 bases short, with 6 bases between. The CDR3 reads CASSLKGNEQFF. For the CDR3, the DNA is TGTGCCAGCAGCTTAAAGGGGAATGAGCAGTTCTTC.

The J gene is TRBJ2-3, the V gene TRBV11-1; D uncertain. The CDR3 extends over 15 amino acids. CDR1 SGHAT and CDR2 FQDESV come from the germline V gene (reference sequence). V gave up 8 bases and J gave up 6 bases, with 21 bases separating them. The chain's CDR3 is CASLPLRPGWDTQYF. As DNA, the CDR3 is TGTGCCAGCCTCCCTTTGAGACCAGGTTGGGATACGCAGTATTTT.

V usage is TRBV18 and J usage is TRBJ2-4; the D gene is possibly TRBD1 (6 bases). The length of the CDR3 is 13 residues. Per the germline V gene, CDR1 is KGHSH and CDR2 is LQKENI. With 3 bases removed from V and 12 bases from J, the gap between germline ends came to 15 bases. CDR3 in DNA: TGTGCCAGCTCACCCCCCGACGGACAGAATCAGTACTTC. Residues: CASSPPDGQNQYF.

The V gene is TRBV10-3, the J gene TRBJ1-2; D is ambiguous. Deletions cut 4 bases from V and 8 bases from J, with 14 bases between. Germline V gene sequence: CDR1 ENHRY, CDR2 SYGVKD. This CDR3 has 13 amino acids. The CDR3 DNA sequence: TGTGCCATCAGTGTTGGAGGGCGGCTCGGCTACACCTTC. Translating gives CAISVGGRLGYTF.

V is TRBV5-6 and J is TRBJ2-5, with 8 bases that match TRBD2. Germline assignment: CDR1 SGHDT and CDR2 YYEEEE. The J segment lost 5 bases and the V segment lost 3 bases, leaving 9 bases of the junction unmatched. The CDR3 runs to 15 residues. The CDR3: CASSYTGGGGETQYF. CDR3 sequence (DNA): TGTGCCAGCAGCTACACGGGGGGCGGGGGGGAGACCCAGTACTTC.

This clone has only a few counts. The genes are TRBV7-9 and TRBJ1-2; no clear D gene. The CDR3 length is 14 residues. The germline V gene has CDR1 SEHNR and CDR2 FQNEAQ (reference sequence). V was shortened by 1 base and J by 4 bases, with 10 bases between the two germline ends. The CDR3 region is CASSLVTESYGYTF. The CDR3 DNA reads TGTGCCAGCAGCTTAGTAACAGAGTCCTATGGCTACACCTTC.

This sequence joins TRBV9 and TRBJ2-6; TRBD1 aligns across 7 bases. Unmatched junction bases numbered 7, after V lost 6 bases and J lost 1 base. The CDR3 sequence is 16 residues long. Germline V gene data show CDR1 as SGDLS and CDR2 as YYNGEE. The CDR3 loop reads CASTPTTGSGANVLTF. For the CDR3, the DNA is TGTGCCAGCACACCTACGACAGGGTCTGGGGCCAACGTCCTGACTTTC.

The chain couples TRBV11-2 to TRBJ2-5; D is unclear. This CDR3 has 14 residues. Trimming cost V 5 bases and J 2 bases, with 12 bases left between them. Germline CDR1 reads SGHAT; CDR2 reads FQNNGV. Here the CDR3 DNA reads TGTGCCAGCAGCCCCACAGCAGGTCAAGAGACCCAGTACTTC. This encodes CASSPTAGQETQYF.

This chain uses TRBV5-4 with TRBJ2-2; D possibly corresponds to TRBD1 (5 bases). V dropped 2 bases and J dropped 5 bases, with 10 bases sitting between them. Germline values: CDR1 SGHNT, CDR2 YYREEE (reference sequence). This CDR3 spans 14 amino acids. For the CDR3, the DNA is TGTGCCAGCAGCTTCTTCAGGGCTACCGGGGAGCTGTTTTTT. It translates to CASSFFRATGELFF. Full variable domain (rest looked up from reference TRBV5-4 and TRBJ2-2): ETGVTQSPTHLIKTRGQQVTLRCSSQSGHNTVSWYQQALGQGPQFIFQYYREEENGRGNFPPRFSGLQFPNYSSELNVNALELDDSALYLCASSFFRATGELFFGEGSRLTVL.

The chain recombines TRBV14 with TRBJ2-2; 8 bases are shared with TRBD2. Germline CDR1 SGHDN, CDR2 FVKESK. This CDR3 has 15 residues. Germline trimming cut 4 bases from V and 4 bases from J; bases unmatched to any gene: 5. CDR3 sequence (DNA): TGTGCCAGCAGCCGTAGCGGGGCGCCCACCGGGGAGCTGTTTTTT. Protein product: CASSRSGAPTGELFF.

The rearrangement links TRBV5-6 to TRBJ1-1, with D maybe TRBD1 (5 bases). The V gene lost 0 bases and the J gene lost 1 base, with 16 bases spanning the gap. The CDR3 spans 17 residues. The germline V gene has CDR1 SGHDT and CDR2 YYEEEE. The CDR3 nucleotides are TGTGCCAGCAGCTTGGATGGCCCGGGGGGACCGAACACTGAAGCTTTCTTT. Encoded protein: CASSLDGPGGPNTEAFF.

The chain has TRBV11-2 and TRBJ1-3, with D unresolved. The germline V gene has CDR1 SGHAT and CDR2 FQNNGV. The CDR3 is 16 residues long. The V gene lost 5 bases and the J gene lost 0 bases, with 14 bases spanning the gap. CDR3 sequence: CASSPSRVISGNTIYF. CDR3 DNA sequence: TGTGCCAGCAGCCCGTCCCGGGTCATCTCTGGAAACACCATATATTTT.